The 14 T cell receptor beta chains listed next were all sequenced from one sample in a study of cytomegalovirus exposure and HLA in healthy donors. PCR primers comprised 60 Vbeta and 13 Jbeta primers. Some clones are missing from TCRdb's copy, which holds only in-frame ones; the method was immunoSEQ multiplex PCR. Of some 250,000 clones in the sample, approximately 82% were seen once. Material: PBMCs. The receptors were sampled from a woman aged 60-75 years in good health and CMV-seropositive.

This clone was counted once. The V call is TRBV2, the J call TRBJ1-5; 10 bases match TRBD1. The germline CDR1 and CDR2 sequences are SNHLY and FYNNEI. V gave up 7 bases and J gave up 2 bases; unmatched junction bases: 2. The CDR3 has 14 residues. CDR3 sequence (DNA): TGTGCCAGCATAGGACAGGGGGGCAATCAGCCCCAGCATTTT. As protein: CASIGQGGNQPQHF.

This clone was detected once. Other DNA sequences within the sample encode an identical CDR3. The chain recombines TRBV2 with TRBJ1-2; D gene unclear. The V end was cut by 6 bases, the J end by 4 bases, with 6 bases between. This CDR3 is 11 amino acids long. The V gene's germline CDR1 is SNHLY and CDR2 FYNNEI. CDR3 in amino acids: CASSSVYGYTF. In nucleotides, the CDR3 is TGTGCCAGCAGCAGTGTCTATGGCTACACCTTC.

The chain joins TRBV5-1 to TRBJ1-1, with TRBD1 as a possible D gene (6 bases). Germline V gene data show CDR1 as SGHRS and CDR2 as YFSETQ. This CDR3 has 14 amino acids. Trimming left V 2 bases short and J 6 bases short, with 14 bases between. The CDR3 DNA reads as TGCGCCAGCAGCTTCTCCACAGGGACCGCTGAAGCTTTCTTT. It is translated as CASSFSTGTAEAFF. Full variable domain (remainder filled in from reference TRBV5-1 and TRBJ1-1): KAGVTQTPRYLIKTRGQQVTLSCSPISGHRSVSWYQQTPGQGLQFLFEYFSETQRNKGNFPGRFSGRQFSNSRSEMNVSTLELGDSALYLCASSFSTGTAEAFFGQGTRLTVV.

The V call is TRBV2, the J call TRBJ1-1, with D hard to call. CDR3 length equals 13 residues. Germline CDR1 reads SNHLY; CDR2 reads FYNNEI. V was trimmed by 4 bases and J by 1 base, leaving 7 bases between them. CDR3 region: CASSGPRNTEAFF. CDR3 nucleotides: TGTGCCAGCAGTGGGCCCAGGAACACTGAAGCTTTCTTT.

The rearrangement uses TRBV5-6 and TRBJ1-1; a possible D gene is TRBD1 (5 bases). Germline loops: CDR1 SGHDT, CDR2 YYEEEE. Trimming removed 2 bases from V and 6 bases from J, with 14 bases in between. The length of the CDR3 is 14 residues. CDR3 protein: CASSLSNQGSEAFF. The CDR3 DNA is TGTGCCAGCAGCTTATCCAATCAGGGATCTGAAGCTTTCTTT.

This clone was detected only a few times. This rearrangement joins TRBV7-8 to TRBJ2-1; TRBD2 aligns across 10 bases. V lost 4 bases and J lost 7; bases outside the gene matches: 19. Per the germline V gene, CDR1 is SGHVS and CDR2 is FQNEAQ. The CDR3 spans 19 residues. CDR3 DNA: TGTGCCAGCAGCTCCCTCCCTAGCGGGAGATTCTCGAGTAGTAATGAGCAGTTCTTC. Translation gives CASSSLPSGRFSSSNEQFF.

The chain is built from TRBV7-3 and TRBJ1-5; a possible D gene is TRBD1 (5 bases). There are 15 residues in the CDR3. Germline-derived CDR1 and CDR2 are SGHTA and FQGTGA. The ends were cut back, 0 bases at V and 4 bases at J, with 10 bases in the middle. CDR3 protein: CASSLTGEGNQPQHF. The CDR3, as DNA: TGTGCCAGCAGCTTAACAGGGGAGGGAAATCAGCCCCAGCATTTT.

The CDR3 sequence: CASSPRASGVYNEQFF. The CDR3 bases are TGTGCCAGCAGCCCTCGGGCTAGCGGGGTCTACAATGAGCAGTTCTTC. The V and J genes are TRBV11-1 and TRBJ2-1; 9 nucleotides agree with TRBD2. In germline, CDR1 is SGHAT, CDR2 FQDESV (reference sequence). This CDR3 contains 16 residues. Trimming cost V 5 bases and J 3 bases; bases outside gene matches: 8. The full variable domain, rest sourced from reference TRBV11-1 and TRBJ2-1, is EAEVAQSPRYKITEKSQAVAFWCDPISGHATLYWYRQILGQGPELLVQFQDESVVDDSQLPKDRFSAERLKGVDSTLKIQPAELGDSAMYLCASSPRASGVYNEQFFGPGTRLTVL.

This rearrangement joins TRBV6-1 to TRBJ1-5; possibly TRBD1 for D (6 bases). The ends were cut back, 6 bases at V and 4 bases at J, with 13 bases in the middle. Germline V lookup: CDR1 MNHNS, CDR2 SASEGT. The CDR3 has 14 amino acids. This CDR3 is CASSYDRPNQPQHF. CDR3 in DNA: TGTGCCAGCAGCTATGACAGGCCAAATCAGCCCCAGCATTTT.

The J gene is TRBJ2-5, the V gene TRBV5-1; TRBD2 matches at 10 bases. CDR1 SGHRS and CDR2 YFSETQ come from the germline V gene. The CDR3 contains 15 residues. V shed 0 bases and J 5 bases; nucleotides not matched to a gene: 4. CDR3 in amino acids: CASSLESGRGETQYF. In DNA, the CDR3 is TGCGCCAGCAGCTTGGAAAGCGGGAGGGGGGAGACCCAGTACTTC.

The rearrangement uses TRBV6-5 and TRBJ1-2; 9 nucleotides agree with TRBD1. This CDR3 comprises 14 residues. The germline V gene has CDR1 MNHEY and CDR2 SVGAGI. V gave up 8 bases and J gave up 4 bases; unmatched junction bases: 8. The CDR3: CASRGGQGTYGYTF. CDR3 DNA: TGTGCCAGCCGAGGGGGACAGGGAACCTATGGCTACACCTTC.

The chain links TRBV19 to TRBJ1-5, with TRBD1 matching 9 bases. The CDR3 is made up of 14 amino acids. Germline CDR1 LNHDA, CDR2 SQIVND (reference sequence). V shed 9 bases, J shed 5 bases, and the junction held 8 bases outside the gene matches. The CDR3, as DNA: TGTGCCAGCCGGACTTGGACAGGGGATCAGCCCCAGCATTTT. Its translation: CASRTWTGDQPQHF.

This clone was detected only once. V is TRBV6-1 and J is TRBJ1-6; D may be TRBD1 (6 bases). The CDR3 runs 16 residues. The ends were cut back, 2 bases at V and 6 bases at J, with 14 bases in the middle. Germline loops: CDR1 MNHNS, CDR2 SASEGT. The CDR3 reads CASSEQGAGVNSPLHF. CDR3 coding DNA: TGTGCCAGCAGTGAACAAGGGGCAGGGGTTAATTCACCCCTCCACTTT.

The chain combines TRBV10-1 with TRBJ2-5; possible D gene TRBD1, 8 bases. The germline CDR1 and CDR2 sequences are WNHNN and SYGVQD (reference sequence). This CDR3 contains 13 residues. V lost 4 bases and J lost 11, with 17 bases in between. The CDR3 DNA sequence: TGCGCCAGCAGTGCGGACAGGGAGGGTGAGCAGTACTTC. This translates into CASSADREGEQYF.